This T cell receptor (beta chain) came from a study of molecular identifiers for immune sequencing clone quantification (dated by TCRdb to the late 2010s). Notes on the research overall: For a replicate experiment, RNA from around 20,000 or 100,000 naive CD8 T cells was divided into five aliquots, of which four were sequenced. This methods study used CD8 T cells to benchmark TCR RNA copy counting and molecular-identifier clustering-based TCR repertoire sequencing (MIDCIRS).

Libraries of naive CD8 T cells were built from around 18,000 to 910,000 sorted cells, with 10%, 30% or 50% of the purified RNA used. Naive CD8 T cells were FACS-sorted as CD8+CD4-CCR7+CD45RA+ on a BD FACSAria II into RLT Plus buffer. Roughly ten TCR copies' worth of Jurkat RNA were spiked into about 20,000-1,000,000 naive CD8 T cell samples to test detection sensitivity. Enrichment of CD8 T cells was done with RosetteSep CD8+ T Cell Enrichment Cocktail plus Ficoll-Paque, and ACK red cell lysis came afterward. Libraries were made using PCR. TCRdb records NextSeq 500 as the sequencer. Bulk TCR libraries were generated as previously described, with the TCR primers listed in Table S5 used. Total RNA was purified with the Qiagen AllPrep DNA/RNA kit. Reads from multiple sequencing runs of the same library were pooled before analysis. On the study's bioinformatics: Reads were retained only if the reads had an exact TCR constant sequence, and the retained reads were trimmed to 150 nt and grouped according to their 12-nt molecular barcodes. Reads in each barcode group were sub-clustered using a 15% Levenshtein threshold, and a quality-weighted consensus sequence was built for each RNA molecule. Non-functional sequences were filtered out, along with any lower-count sequence sitting one edit away from another sequence. On the basis of fitting two negative binomial distributions, barcode sub-clusters with fewer than 20% of the maximum read count were discarded. Using fastp at Q25 and MiXCR, TCRdb reprocessed the public reads and kept productive beta chains. Each CDR3 protein gets just one entry, which takes the most common genes and DNA from the rows behind it. These V and J calls rely on TCRdb rather than the paper's analysis. The sample profile shows a few hundred thousand distinct CDR3 sequences; under 25% of them were found once. The ten largest account for 0.65% to 0.75% of the sample.

Study-wide findings and limitations: Highly expanded clone sizes could be underestimated because identical TCR molecules may share a barcode. When barcode sub-clustering was left out, chimeric consensus sequences inflated TCR diversity, with chimeras reaching as high as 47%. Spiked-in Jurkat TCR RNA (around eleven copies' worth), which is not part of the donor repertoire, was contained in the naive libraries. In CMV-specific effector cells, clones with more than 20 RNA copies contained over 99% of molecules, whereas in naive cells such clones contained under 1% of molecules. Modeling indicated roughly 3.3 TCR RNA copies recovered per cell, compared with around 10 by digital PCR, which implies a capture efficiency of about 31%. Spiked-in Jurkat TCR RNA equal to a single cell's worth was reported to be detectable even within one million naive CD8 T cells.

This clonotype was seen a few times. This clone's antigen is unknown. No much larger clone exists at a distance of one base, and base qualities are not known. V lost 5 bases and J lost 1 base; the stretch between them is 10 bases long. The germline V gene encodes CDR1 MNHEY and CDR2 SVGAGI. Reading from cysteine to phenylalanine, the CDR3 counts 14 amino acids. The entry retains the CDR3 DNA only, 42 bases that are in frame from base 1. Input material: naive CD8+ T cells from blood, with Jurkat cell RNA spiked in. Sample cell subset or site, as interpreted from the label and publication: FACS-sorted CD8+CD4-CCR7+CD45RA+ naive T cells. This receptor chain uses TRBV6-5 and TRBJ2-3, with the D gene call left open. The sequence was collected from a human donor in good health. Some libraries in this study had Jurkat cell RNA spiked in. The DNA sequence is given as TGTGCCAGCAGTGGCCTTAAACGCACAGATACGCAGTATTTT. Its amino acids are CASSGLKRTDTQYF.